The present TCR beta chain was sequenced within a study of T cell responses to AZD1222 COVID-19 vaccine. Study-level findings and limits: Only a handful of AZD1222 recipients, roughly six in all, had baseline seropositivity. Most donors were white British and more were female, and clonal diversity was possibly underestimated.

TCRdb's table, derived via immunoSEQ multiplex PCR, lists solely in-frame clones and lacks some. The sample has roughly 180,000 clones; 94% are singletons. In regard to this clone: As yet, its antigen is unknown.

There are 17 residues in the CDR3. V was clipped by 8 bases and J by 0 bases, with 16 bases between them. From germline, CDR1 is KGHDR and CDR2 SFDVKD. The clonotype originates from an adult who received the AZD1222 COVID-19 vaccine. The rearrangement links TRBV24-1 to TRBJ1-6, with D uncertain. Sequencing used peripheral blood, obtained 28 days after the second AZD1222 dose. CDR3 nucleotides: TGTGCCACCAATCCCGGTCCGAGGAGCTCCTATAATTCACCCCTCCACTTT. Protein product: CATNPGPRSSYNSPLHF.